One sample yielded the 32 T cell receptor beta chains listed below, sequenced in a study of PD-L1 blockade in urothelial cancer. Time point reported: peripheral blood 6 weeks after treatment start. Produced via immunoSEQ multiplex PCR; TCRdb's table is partial and in-frame only. The sample gives about 40,000 clones, about 88% of which show up once; roughly 2.7% is in the top ten. The input for sequencing was PBMCs, taken around atezolizumab (anti-PD-L1) treatment. Source of these receptors: a man aged 65-85 years with urothelial cancer.

This chain uses TRBV27 with TRBJ2-5; TRBD2 might be the D (6 bases). There are 14 residues in the CDR3. The V gene's germline CDR1 is MNHEY and CDR2 SMNVEV (reference sequence). The ends were cut back, 4 bases at V and 2 bases at J, with 11 bases in the middle. For the CDR3, the DNA is TGTGCCAGCAGTTCCCAGCTAGCGCAAGAGACCCAGTACTTC. Translating gives CASSSQLAQETQYF.

CDR3 nucleotide sequence: TGTGCCAGCAGTCCCGGGACAGGGGCCAATCAGCCCCAGCATTTT. Its protein is CASSPGTGANQPQHF. The rearrangement joins TRBV6-6 to TRBJ1-5; 10 bases are a match to TRBD1. CDR1 is MNHNY, CDR2 SVGAGI, per germline (reference sequence). The CDR3 length is 15 residues. V shed 5 bases and J 3 bases; nucleotides not matched to a gene: 4.

The chain carries TRBV29-1 and TRBJ2-5; 13 bases match TRBD2. In germline, CDR1 is SQVTM, CDR2 ANQGSEA. With V trimmed by 6 bases and J by 4 bases, 8 bases remained unmatched. This CDR3 is built from 15 residues. The CDR3, as DNA: TGCAGCGTGGCAGGGACTAGCGGGAAGGTAGAGACCCAGTACTTC. This translates into CSVAGTSGKVETQYF.

The table lists this clone with a few counts. J is TRBJ2-7 and V is TRBV6-5, with a weak D call TRBD1 (5 bases). Deletions cut 5 bases from V and 6 bases from J, with 8 bases between. The CDR3 sequence is 11 residues long. Per the germline V gene, CDR1 is MNHEY and CDR2 is SVGAGI. The CDR3, as DNA: TGTGCCAGCAGTAACCAGGGCGAGCAGTACTTC. This sequence encodes CASSNQGEQYF.

The chain uses TRBV4-1 and TRBJ2-7; TRBD2 matches at 9 bases. CDR1 is MGHRA and CDR2 is YSYEKL in the germline V gene. Unmatched junction bases numbered 12, after V lost 2 bases and J lost 4 bases. This CDR3 comprises 17 residues. The DNA of the CDR3 is TGCGCCAGCAGCCAAACGGTCGTAGCGGGAGAAGCGTACGAGCAGTACTTC. This codes for CASSQTVVAGEAYEQYF.

J is TRBJ2-5 and V is TRBV5-8; TRBD2 agrees at 14 bases. V dropped 4 bases and J dropped 4; count of bases not matched to a gene: 9. CDR3 size: 17 residues. Germline values: CDR1 SGHTS, CDR2 YDEGEE. DNA for the CDR3: TGTGCCAGCAGCACGGGGGGGACTAGCGGGAGAGGAGAGACCCAGTACTTC. It encodes CASSTGGTSGRGETQYF.

Here the CDR3 reads CASSSTLGQEKLFF. The CDR3 region has the DNA TGTGCCAGCAGCTCAACCTTGGGACAGGAAAAACTGTTTTTT. The chain has TRBV7-9 and TRBJ1-4; 7 positions agree with TRBD1. Germline CDR1 reads SEHNR; CDR2 reads FQNEAQ (reference sequence). This CDR3 region has 14 residues. J was trimmed by 8 bases and V by 4 bases; bases with no gene match: 7.

The rearrangement links TRBV6-6 to TRBJ2-5; 8 bases align to TRBD2. V shed 6 bases, J shed 5 bases, and the junction held 2 bases outside the gene matches. Germline CDR1 MNHNY, CDR2 SVGAGI (reference sequence). CDR3 size: 12 residues. CDR3 nucleotides: TGTGCCAGCAGGCCGGGGGGGGAGACCCAGTACTTC. Residues: CASRPGGETQYF.

The genes are TRBV30 and TRBJ2-5; 13 bases agree with TRBD2. Losses at the gene ends were 3 bases for V and 11 bases for J; bases not matched to a gene: 9. Germline V gives CDR1 GTSNPN, CDR2 SVGIG (reference sequence). The CDR3 spans 14 residues. The CDR3 is CAWRSLGTSGTQYF. CDR3 DNA sequence: TGTGCCTGGAGATCCTTAGGGACTAGCGGGACACAGTACTTC. Looking up the rest from reference TRBV30 and TRBJ2-5 gives the full variable domain: SQTIHQWPATLVQPVGSPLSLECTVEGTSNPNLYWYRQAAGRGLQLLFYSVGIGQISSEVPQNLSASRPQDRQFILSSKKLLLSDSGFYLCAWRSLGTSGTQYFGPGTRLLVL.

This clone is medium-sized in the sample. At the DNA level, this CDR3 is encoded by other sequences in the same sample as well. This rearrangement joins TRBV28 to TRBJ1-5; perhaps TRBD1 as D (6 bases). Looked up from germline, CDR1 is MDHEN and CDR2 is SYDVKM. V lost 6 bases, J lost 0 bases, and 15 bases lay in between. CDR3 length equals 16 residues. CDR3 residues: CASSRTGTFSNQPQHF. The CDR3 DNA follows: TGTGCCAGCAGCAGAACCGGGACATTTAGCAATCAGCCCCAGCATTTT.

The chain combines TRBV5-1 with TRBJ2-7; 9 bases are shared with TRBD2. Germline assignment: CDR1 SGHRS and CDR2 YFSETQ. V lost 4 bases, J lost 0 bases, and 8 bases stayed unmatched. CDR3 size: 16 residues. The CDR3: CASSPGSGRSSYEQYF. The CDR3 nucleotides read TGCGCCAGCAGCCCCGGTAGCGGGAGAAGCTCCTACGAGCAGTACTTC.

The chain is built from TRBV19 and TRBJ2-1; the D gene is possibly TRBD2 (5 bases). Trimming took off 5 bases at V and 0 bases at J, with 11 bases between the two ends. The CDR3 is 15 residues long. The germline V gene encodes CDR1 LNHDA and CDR2 SQIVND (reference sequence). CDR3 nucleotide sequence: TGTGCCAGTAGTCGGAGCGGTAGCTCCTACAATGAGCAGTTCTTC. As protein: CASSRSGSSYNEQFF. The full variable domain, with the rest looked up from reference TRBV19 and TRBJ2-1, is DGGITQSPKYLFRKEGQNVTLSCEQNLNHDAMYWYRQDPGQGLRLIYYSQIVNDFQKGDIAEGYSVSREKKESFPLTVTSAQKNPTAFYLCASSRSGSSYNEQFFGPGTRLTVL.

This chain connects TRBV10-2 to TRBJ2-1; 10 positions agree with TRBD2. The CDR3 loop spans 14 amino acids. With V trimmed by 8 bases and J by 2 bases, 3 bases remained unmatched. The germline V gene has CDR1 WSHSY and CDR2 SAAADI. Here the CDR3 reads CASGTSDTYNEQFF. The CDR3, as DNA: TGCGCCAGCGGGACTAGCGATACCTACAATGAGCAGTTCTTC.

The V and J genes are TRBV5-4 and TRBJ1-2; no clear D gene. The V end lost 0 bases, the J end lost 6 bases, and 6 bases lay between the germline ends. Germline assignment: CDR1 SGHNT and CDR2 YYREEE (reference sequence). The CDR3 consists of 12 residues. DNA of the CDR3: TGTGCCAGCAGCTTGGCTAGCGATGGCTACACCTTC. Translated, it gives CASSLASDGYTF. The variable domain in full, completed from reference TRBV5-4 and TRBJ1-2, reads ETGVTQSPTHLIKTRGQQVTLRCSSQSGHNTVSWYQQALGQGPQFIFQYYREEENGRGNFPPRFSGLQFPNYSSELNVNALELDDSALYLCASSLASDGYTFGSGTRLTVV.

The chain joins TRBV6-5 to TRBJ1-1; no firm D call. Germline V gives CDR1 MNHEY, CDR2 SVGAGI. V shed 0 bases and J shed 1 base, with 3 bases lying between them. The CDR3 covers 13 residues. For the CDR3, the DNA is TGTGCCAGCAGTTACTCACAGAACACTGAAGCTTTCTTT. Protein sequence: CASSYSQNTEAFF.

This chain links TRBV6-1 with TRBJ2-1, with TRBD1 identical over 7 bases. This CDR3 is built from 14 residues. Germline V CDR1 and CDR2: MNHNS, SASEGT. With 5 bases clipped from V and 4 bases from J, the junction kept 5 bases outside the gene matches. This chain's CDR3 is CASSTPGQYNEQFF. The CDR3 DNA is TGTGCCAGCAGTACGCCGGGACAGTACAATGAGCAGTTCTTC.

The CDR3 nucleotides read TGTGCCAGCAGCCCAGGGAGGAACAATCAGCCCCAGCATTTT. This sequence encodes CASSPGRNNQPQHF. This chain links TRBV7-8 with TRBJ1-5; possibly TRBD1 for D (5 bases). The germline V gene has CDR1 SGHVS and CDR2 FQNEAQ. Trimming removed 5 bases at V and 3 bases at J, with 11 bases between. This CDR3 is built from 14 residues.

The chain uses TRBV15 and TRBJ1-1; weak D call: TRBD1 (5 bases). The V end was cut by 0 bases, the J end by 0 bases, with 11 bases between. The CDR3 extends over 16 amino acids. CDR1 is LNHNV, CDR2 YYDKDF, per germline (reference sequence). The CDR3 spells CATSRERAGLNTEAFF. The CDR3 DNA reads as TGTGCCACCAGCAGAGAAAGGGCAGGGCTGAACACTGAAGCTTTCTTT.

The chain carries TRBV13 and TRBJ1-1; the match to TRBD1 covers 8 bases. CDR3 size: 16 residues. The V segment lost 1 base and the J segment 0 bases; nucleotides outside the gene matches: 4. Per germline, CDR1 PRHDT and CDR2 FYEKMQ (reference sequence). This CDR3 is CASSLVTDRVNTEAFF. The CDR3 DNA reads as TGTGCCAGCAGCTTAGTAACGGACAGGGTGAACACTGAAGCTTTCTTT.

This clone was seen only once. In DNA form, the CDR3 reads TGCGCCAGCAGCCAAGACGCTGGGACAACAACTAACTATGGCTACACCTTC. This gives the protein CASSQDAGTTTNYGYTF. This chain links TRBV4-1 with TRBJ1-2, with D possibly matching TRBD1 (6 bases). V dropped 0 bases and J dropped 0 bases, with 14 bases sitting between them. Germline CDR1 MGHRA, CDR2 YSYEKL. CDR3 size: 17 residues.

The rearrangement links TRBV10-3 to TRBJ1-2; D is possibly TRBD1 (6 bases). Trimming left V 2 bases short and J 4 bases short, with 14 bases between. The CDR3 loop spans 15 amino acids. Germline V gene sequence: CDR1 ENHRY, CDR2 SYGVKD. For the CDR3, the DNA is TGTGCCATCAGTGAGATACAGGGAGTGAGCTATGGCTACACCTTC. Its translation is CAISEIQGVSYGYTF.

The genes are TRBV29-1 and TRBJ2-3, with 8 nucleotides matching TRBD1. Germline V gives CDR1 SQVTM, CDR2 ANQGSEA. J lost 3 bases, V lost 4 bases, and 3 bases had no gene match. This CDR3 is 13 amino acids long. CDR3 loop: CSVGNRGTDTQYF. The CDR3 region has the DNA TGCAGCGTTGGTAACAGGGGGACAGATACGCAGTATTTT.

This clone was recorded once. The J gene is TRBJ1-4, the V gene TRBV7-9, with a possible D match to TRBD1 (6 bases). Germline V gene data show CDR1 as SEHNR and CDR2 as FQNEAQ (reference sequence). Between the trimmed V and J ends, which lost 5 bases and 6 bases, there was a span of 13 bases. The length of the CDR3 is 14 residues. The CDR3 reads CASSRFGQHEKLFF. Here the CDR3 DNA reads TGTGCCAGCAGCCGATTTGGACAGCATGAAAAACTGTTTTTT.

The V gene is TRBV5-6, the J gene TRBJ2-5; D gene ambiguous. CDR1 is SGHDT and CDR2 is YYEEEE in the germline V gene. There are 13 residues in the CDR3. Trimming removed 2 bases from V and 2 bases from J, with 7 bases in between. This CDR3 reads CASSFGQQETQYF. As DNA, the CDR3 is TGTGCCAGCAGCTTTGGGCAGCAAGAGACCCAGTACTTC.

This clone has only a few counts. The CDR3 reads CSVAGTSATSTDTQYF. Written as DNA, the CDR3 is TGCAGCGTTGCCGGGACTAGCGCAACTAGCACAGATACGCAGTATTTT. The chain is built from TRBV29-1 and TRBJ2-3, with 10 bases matching TRBD2. The CDR3 covers 16 residues. In germline, CDR1 is SQVTM, CDR2 ANQGSEA. Unmatched junction bases numbered 7, after V lost 4 bases and J lost 0 bases.

V gene TRBV6-4 combines with J gene TRBJ2-3, with D tentatively TRBD1 (5 bases). The CDR3 totals 16 residues. V gave up 6 bases and J gave up 7 bases, with 23 bases separating them. Germline-derived CDR1 and CDR2 are MRHNA and SNTAGT. For the CDR3, the DNA is TGTGCCAGCAGCATCGTCTACGCAGACAGCGCCAATACGCAGTATTTT. As protein: CASSIVYADSANTQYF.

J is TRBJ2-2 and V is TRBV29-1; D possibly corresponds to TRBD2 (5 bases). CDR1 is SQVTM and CDR2 is ANQGSEA in the germline V gene. The CDR3 extends over 12 amino acids. V lost 7 bases and J 6 bases, leaving 12 bases between the germline ends. The DNA for the CDR3 is TGCAGCGGGGCGGAGGCAGCCGGGGAGCTGTTTTTT. It codes for CSGAEAAGELFF.

V usage is TRBV5-1 and J usage is TRBJ2-7; TRBD1 aligns across 10 bases. With 6 bases clipped from V and 3 bases from J, the junction kept 12 bases outside the gene matches. Germline V CDR1 and CDR2: SGHRS, YFSETQ. The length of the CDR3 is 16 residues. The CDR3 DNA reads as TGCGCCAGCAAAGAAGTTCCGGGACAGGGGCTCTACGAGCAGTACTTC. Translating gives CASKEVPGQGLYEQYF.

The J gene is TRBJ2-1, the V gene TRBV18; the match to TRBD2 covers 13 bases. This CDR3 has 17 residues. Germline-derived CDR1 and CDR2 are KGHSH and LQKENI. Unmatched junction bases numbered 11, after V lost 6 bases and J lost 6 bases. As DNA, the CDR3 is TGTGCCAGCTCCCCAAGGACTAGCGGGAGTCAGGGCAATGAGCAGTTCTTC. As protein: CASSPRTSGSQGNEQFF.

The V and J genes are TRBV4-1 and TRBJ2-1; no definite D call. With 2 bases removed from V and 4 bases from J, the gap between germline ends came to 12 bases. The CDR3 is 15 residues long. From germline, CDR1 is MGHRA and CDR2 YSYEKL. This chain's CDR3 is CASSQRESNYNEQFF. DNA of the CDR3: TGCGCCAGCAGCCAACGCGAATCCAATTACAATGAGCAGTTCTTC.

This CDR3 is CASSFTGGMVDEQFF. The CDR3 DNA is TGCGCCAGCAGCTTCACAGGGGGAATGGTCGACGAGCAGTTCTTC. This chain links TRBV5-1 with TRBJ2-1; 8 positions agree with TRBD1. This CDR3 contains 15 residues. V dropped 2 bases and J dropped 10; count of bases not matched to a gene: 11. Germline assignment: CDR1 SGHRS and CDR2 YFSETQ.

In DNA form, the CDR3 reads TGTGCCAGCAGCGCGCACAGGGTTATAGGAAACACCATATATTTT. Its protein is CASSAHRVIGNTIYF. V is TRBV7-8 and J is TRBJ1-3; possible D gene TRBD1, 6 bases. V was pared by 5 bases and J by 4 bases, with 15 bases between. Germline loops: CDR1 SGHVS, CDR2 FQNEAQ. The CDR3 sequence is 15 residues long.